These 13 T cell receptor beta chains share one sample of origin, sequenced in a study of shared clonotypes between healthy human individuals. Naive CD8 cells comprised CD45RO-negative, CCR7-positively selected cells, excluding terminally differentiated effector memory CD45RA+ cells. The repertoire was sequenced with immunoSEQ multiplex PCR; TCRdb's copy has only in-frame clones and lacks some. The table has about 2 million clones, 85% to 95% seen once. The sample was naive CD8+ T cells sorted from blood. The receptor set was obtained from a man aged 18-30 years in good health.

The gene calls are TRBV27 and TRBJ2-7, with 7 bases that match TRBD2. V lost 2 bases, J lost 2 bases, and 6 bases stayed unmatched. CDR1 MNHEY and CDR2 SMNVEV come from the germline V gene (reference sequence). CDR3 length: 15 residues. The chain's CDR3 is CASSLRDGRTYEQYF. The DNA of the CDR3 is TGTGCCAGCAGTTTACGGGACGGGAGGACCTACGAGCAGTACTTC.

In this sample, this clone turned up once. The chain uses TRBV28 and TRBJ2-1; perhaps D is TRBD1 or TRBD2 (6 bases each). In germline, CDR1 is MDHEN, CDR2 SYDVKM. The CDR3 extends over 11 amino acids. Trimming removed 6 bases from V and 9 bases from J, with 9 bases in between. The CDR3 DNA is TGTGCCAGCAGCAAGGGGGGTGAGCAGTTCTTC. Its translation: CASSKGGEQFF. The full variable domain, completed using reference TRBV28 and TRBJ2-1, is DVKVTQSSRYLVKRTGEKVFLECVQDMDHENMFWYRQDPGLGLRLIYFSYDVKMKEKGDIPEGYSVSREKKERFSLILESASTNQTSMYLCASSKGGEQFFGPGTRLTVL.

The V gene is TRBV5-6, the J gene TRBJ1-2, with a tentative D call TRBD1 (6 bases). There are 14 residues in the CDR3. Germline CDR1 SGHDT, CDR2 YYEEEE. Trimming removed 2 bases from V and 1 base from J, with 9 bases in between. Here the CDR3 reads CASSFGGLNYGYTF. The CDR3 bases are TGTGCCAGCAGCTTCGGGGGGCTTAACTATGGCTACACCTTC.

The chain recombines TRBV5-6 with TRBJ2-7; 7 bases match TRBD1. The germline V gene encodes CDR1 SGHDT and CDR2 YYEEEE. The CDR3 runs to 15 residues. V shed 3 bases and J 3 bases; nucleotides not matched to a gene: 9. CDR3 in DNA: TGTGCCAGCAGCTACTCCGGACAGGAGCTCTACGAGCAGTACTTC. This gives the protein CASSYSGQELYEQYF.

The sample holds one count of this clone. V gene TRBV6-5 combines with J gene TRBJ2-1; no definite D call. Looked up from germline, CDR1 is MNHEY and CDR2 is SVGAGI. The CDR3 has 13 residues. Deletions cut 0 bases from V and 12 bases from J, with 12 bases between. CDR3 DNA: TGTGCCAGCAGTTACTCGACGTGGGATGGGCAGTTCTTC. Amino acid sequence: CASSYSTWDGQFF.

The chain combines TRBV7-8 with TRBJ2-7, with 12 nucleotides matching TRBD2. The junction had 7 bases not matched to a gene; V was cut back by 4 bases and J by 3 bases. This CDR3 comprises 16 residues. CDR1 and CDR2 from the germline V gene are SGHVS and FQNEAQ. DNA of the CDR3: TGTGCCAGCAGCTATGGACTAGCGGGAATTAACTACGAGCAGTACTTC. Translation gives CASSYGLAGINYEQYF. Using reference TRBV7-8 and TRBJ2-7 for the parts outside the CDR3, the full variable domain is GAGVSQSPRYKVAKRGQDVALRCDPISGHVSLFWYQQALGQGPEFLTYFQNEAQLDKSGLPSDRFFAERPEGSVSTLKIQRTQQEDSAVYLCASSYGLAGINYEQYFGPGTRLTVT.

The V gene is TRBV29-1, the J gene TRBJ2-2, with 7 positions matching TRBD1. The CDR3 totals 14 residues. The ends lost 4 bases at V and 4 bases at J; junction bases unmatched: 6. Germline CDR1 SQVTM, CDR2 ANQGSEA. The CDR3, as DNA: TGCAGCGTTGGGATGACAGGGATCACCGGGGAGCTGTTTTTT. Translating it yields CSVGMTGITGELFF.

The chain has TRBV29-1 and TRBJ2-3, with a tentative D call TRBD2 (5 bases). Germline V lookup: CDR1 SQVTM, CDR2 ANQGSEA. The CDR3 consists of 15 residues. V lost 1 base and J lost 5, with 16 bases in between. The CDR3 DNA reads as TGCAGCGTTGAAGTGGCGTGGGAGAAAGGAGATACGCAGTATTTT. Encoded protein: CSVEVAWEKGDTQYF.

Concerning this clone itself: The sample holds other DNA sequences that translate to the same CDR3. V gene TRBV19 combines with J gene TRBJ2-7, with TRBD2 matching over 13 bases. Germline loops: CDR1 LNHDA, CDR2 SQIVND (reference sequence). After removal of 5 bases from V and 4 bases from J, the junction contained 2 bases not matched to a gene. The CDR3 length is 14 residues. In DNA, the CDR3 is TGTGCCAGTAGTGTGGGACTAGCGGGGTACGAGCAGTACTTC. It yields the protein CASSVGLAGYEQYF.

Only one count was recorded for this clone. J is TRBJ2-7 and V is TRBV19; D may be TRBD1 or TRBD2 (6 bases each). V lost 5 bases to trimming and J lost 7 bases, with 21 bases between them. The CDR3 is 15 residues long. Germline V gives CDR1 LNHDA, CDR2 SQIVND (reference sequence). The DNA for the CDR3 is TGTGCCAGTAGTCCGGGACCGGGGGCCCCGGGGGAGCAGTACTTC. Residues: CASSPGPGAPGEQYF. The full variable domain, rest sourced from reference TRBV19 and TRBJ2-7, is DGGITQSPKYLFRKEGQNVTLSCEQNLNHDAMYWYRQDPGQGLRLIYYSQIVNDFQKGDIAEGYSVSREKKESFPLTVTSAQKNPTAFYLCASSPGPGAPGEQYFGPGTRLTVT.

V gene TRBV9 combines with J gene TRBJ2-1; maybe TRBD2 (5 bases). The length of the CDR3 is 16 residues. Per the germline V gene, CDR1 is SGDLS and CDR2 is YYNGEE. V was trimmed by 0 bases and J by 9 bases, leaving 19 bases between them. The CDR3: CASSVDRGNTFGEQFF. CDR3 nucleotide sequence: TGTGCCAGCAGCGTAGATCGAGGGAATACGTTTGGTGAGCAGTTCTTC.

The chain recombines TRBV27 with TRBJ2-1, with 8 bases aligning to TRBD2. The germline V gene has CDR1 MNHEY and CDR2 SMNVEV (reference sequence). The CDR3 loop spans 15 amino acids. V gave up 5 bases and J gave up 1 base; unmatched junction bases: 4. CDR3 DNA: TGTGCCAGCAGTCCGACTAGCGTTTCCTACAATGAGCAGTTCTTC. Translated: CASSPTSVSYNEQFF.

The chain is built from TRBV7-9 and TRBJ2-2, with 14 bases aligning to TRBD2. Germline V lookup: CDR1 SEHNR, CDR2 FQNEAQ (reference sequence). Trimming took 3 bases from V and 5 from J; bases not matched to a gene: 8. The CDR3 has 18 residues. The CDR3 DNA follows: TGTGCCAGCAGCTTCTCGACTAGCGGGAGGGCCGGAACCGGGGAGCTGTTTTTT. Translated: CASSFSTSGRAGTGELFF. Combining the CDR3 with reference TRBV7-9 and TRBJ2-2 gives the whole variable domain DTGVSQNPRHKITKRGQNVTFRCDPISEHNRLYWYRQTLGQGPEFLTYFQNEAQLEKSRLLSDRFSAERPKGSFSTLEIQRTEQGDSAMYLCASSFSTSGRAGTGELFFGEGSRLTVL.